This TCR beta chain comes out of a study of blood T cell repertoires in COVID-19. The wider study: Researchers got acute and convalescent COVID-19 samples from the United States, Italy and Spain. T cells, B-cell-depleted T cells, or PBMCs provided the cDNA or gDNA that served as material.

Germline V gene lookup returns CDR1 MNHNY and CDR2 SVGAGI (reference sequence). V shed 6 bases and J shed 7 bases, with 18 bases lying between them. This CDR3 is 14 amino acids long. Method: immunoSEQ multiplex PCR; TCRdb's copy keeps in-frame clones and lacks some. The sample shows 85,000 to 120,000 clones, 84% of them seen only once. The TCR was taken from a human donor in a cohort sampled during active COVID-19. This chain connects TRBV6-6 to TRBJ2-5; weak D call: TRBD2 (6 bases). The sample comprised peripheral blood. The CDR3 here is CASREDYTRGTQYF. The CDR3 DNA sequence: TGTGCCAGCAGGGAGGACTATACAAGAGGGACCCAGTACTTC.